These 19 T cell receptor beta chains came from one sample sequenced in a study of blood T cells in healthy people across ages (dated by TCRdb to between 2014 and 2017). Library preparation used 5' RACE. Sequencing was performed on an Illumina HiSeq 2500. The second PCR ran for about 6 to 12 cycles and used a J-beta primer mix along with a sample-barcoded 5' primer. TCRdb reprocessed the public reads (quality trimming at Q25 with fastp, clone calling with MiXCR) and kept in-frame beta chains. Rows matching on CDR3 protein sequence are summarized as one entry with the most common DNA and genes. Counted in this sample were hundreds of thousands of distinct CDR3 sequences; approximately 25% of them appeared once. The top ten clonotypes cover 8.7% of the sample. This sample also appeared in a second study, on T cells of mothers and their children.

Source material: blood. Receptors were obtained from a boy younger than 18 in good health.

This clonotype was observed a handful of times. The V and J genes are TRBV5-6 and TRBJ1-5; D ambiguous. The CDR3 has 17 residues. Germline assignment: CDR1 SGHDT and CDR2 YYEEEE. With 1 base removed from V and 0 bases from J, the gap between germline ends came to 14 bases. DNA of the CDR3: TGTGCCAGCAGCTTGCGATCGGGGATATTTAGCAATCAGCCCCAGCATTTT. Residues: CASSLRSGIFSNQPQHF.

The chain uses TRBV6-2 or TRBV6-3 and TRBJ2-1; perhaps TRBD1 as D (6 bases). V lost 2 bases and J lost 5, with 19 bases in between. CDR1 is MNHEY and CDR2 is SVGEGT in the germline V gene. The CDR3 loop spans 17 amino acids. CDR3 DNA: TGTGCCAGCAGTTACGTTCCTCTGGGGGCGGCAGACAATGAGCAGTTCTTC. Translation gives CASSYVPLGAADNEQFF.

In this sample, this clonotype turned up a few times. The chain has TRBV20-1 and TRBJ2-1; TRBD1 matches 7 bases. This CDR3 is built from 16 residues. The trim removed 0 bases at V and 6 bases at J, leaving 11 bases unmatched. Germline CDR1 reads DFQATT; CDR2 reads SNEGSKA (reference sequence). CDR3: CSARDLLKGAFNEQFF. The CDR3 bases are TGCAGTGCTAGAGATCTCCTAAAGGGGGCTTTCAATGAGCAGTTCTTC.

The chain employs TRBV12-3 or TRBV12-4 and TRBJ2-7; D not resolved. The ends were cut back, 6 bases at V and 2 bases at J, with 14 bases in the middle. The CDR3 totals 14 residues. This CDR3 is CASSLRLGPYEQYF. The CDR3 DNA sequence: TGTGCCAGCAGCCTCAGGTTGGGTCCCTACGAGCAGTACTTC.

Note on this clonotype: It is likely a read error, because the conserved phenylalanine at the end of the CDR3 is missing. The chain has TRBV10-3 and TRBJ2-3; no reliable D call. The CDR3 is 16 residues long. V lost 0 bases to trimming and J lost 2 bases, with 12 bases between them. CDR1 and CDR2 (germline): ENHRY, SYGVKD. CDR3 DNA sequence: TGTGCCATCAGTGAGTCGAAGGCCAGATACACAGATACGCAGTATCTT. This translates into CAISESKARYTDTQYL.

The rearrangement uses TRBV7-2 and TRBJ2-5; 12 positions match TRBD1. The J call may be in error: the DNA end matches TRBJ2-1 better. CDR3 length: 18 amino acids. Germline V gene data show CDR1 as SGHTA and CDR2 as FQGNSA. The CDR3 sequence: CASSLAAGQGATYNEQFF. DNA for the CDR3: TGTGCCAGCAGCTTAGCCGCGGGACAGGGGGCAACCTACAATGAGCAGTTCTTC.

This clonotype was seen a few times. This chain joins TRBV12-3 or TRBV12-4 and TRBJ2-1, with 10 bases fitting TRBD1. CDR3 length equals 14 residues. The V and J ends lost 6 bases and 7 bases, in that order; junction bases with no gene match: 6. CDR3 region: CASRSGQGGNEQFF. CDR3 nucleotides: TGTGCCAGCAGATCTGGACAGGGGGGGAATGAGCAGTTCTTC.

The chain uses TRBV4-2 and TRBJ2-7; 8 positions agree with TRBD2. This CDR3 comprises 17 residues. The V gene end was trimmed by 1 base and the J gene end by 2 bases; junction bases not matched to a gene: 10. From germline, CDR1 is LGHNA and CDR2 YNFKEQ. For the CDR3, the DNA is TGTGCCAGCAGCCAAGGTCATCGACTAGCGCTAACCTACGAGCAGTACTTC. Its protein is CASSQGHRLALTYEQYF.

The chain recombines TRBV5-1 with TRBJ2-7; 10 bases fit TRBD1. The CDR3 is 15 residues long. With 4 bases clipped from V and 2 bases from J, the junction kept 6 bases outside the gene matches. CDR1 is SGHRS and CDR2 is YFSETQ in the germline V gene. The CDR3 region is CASSLDRGQTYEQYF. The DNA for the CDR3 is TGCGCCAGCAGCCTCGACAGGGGGCAAACCTACGAGCAGTACTTC.

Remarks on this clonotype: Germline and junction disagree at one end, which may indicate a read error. CDR3 loop: CAGSTPDRRIRGYTF. The CDR3, as DNA: TGTGCCGGCAGTACCCCGGACAGGCGAATTCGAGGCTACACCTTC. This chain joins TRBV28 and TRBJ1-2; TRBD1 aligns across 7 bases. The germline CDR1 and CDR2 sequences are MDHEN and SYDVKM. This CDR3 has 15 residues.

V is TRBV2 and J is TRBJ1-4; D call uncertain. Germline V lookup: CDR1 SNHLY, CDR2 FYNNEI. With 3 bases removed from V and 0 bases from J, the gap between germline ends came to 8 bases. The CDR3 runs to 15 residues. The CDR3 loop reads CASSETPSTNEKLFF. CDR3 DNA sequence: TGTGCCAGCAGTGAGACACCCTCAACTAATGAAAAACTGTTTTTT.

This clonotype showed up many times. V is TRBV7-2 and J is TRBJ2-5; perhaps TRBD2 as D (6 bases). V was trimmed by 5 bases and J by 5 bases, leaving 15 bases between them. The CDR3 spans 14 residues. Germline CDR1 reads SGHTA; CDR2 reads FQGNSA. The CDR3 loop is CASSLTPAGETQYF. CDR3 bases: TGTGCCAGCAGCCTCACCCCTGCGGGGGAGACCCAGTACTTC.

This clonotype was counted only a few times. CDR3 residues: CASSLKGANTGELFF. The CDR3 region has the DNA TGTGCCAGCAGTTTAAAGGGGGCGAACACCGGGGAGCTGTTTTTT. The V call is TRBV28, the J call TRBJ2-2, with D maybe TRBD1 (6 bases). Germline values: CDR1 MDHEN, CDR2 SYDVKM. V was trimmed by 2 bases and J by 0 bases, leaving 7 bases between them. CDR3 size: 15 residues.

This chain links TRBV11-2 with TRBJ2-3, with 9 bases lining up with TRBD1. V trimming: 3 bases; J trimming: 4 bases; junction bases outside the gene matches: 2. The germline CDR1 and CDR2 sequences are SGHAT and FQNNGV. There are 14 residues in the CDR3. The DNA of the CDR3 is TGTGCCAGCAGCTTGGGACAGGGTTCAGATACGCAGTATTTT. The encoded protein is CASSLGQGSDTQYF.

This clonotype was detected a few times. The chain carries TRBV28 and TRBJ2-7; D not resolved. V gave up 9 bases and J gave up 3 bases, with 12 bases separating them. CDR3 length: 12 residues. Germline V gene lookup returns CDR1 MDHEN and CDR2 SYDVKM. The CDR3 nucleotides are TGTGCCAGTTCGGACGGCTTCTACGAGCAGTACTTC. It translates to CASSDGFYEQYF.

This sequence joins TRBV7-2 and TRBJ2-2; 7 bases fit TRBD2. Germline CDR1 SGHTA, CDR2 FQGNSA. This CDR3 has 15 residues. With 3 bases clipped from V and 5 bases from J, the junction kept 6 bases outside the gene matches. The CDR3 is CASSLGGGSTGELFF. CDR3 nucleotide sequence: TGTGCCAGCAGCTTGGGGGGAGGGTCGACCGGGGAGCTGTTTTTT.

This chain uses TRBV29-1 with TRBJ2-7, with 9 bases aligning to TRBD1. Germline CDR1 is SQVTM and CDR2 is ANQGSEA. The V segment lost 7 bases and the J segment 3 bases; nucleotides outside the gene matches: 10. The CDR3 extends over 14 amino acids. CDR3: CSASGGTGNYEQYF. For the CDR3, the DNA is TGCAGCGCCTCAGGTGGGACAGGGAACTACGAGCAGTACTTC.

The CDR3 bases are TGTGCCAGCAGTTACTCTCCTAGCGGGAGGGCGGCAGATACGCAGTATTTT. Protein sequence: CASSYSPSGRAADTQYF. The chain joins TRBV6-5 to TRBJ2-3; 12 nucleotides line up with TRBD2. Germline V gene data show CDR1 as MNHEY and CDR2 as SVGAGI. The CDR3 consists of 17 residues. Trimming removed 0 bases from V and 4 bases from J; junction bases left unmatched: 5.

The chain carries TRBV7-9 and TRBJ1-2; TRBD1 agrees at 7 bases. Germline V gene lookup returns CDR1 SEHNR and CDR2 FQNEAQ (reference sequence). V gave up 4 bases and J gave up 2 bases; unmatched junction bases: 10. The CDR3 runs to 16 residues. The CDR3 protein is CASSSSPGQKNYGYTF. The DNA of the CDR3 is TGTGCCAGCAGCTCGTCTCCGGGACAGAAAAACTATGGCTACACCTTC.